This is a list of T cell receptor beta chains from one sample in a study of spatial heterogeneity in lung cancer. TCRdb re-derived calls from the 5' RACE reads in MiXCR, one entry per CDR3 protein. This table holds roughly 80,000 distinct CDR3 sequences, roughly 8% found once. Sequenced here: PBMCs, sampled at surgery. These receptors all come from a male donor with early-stage non-small cell lung cancer. The conserved cysteine and the conserved F or W are not part of the CDR3 here. Each record gives: V gene, CDR3 length, CDR3 protein.

v_gene: TRBV24-1
len: 13
CDR3aa: ATSDPGRENNEQF

v_gene: TRBV5-6
len: 12
CDR3aa: ASSYSGGGQPQH

v_gene: TRBV29-1
len: 8
CDR3aa: SVWDFEAF

v_gene: TRBV20-1
len: 13
CDR3aa: SARGGLAVSYEQY

v_gene: TRBV7-3
len: 12
CDR3aa: ASSLKGASTEAF

v_gene: TRBV10-3
len: 11
CDR3aa: AISIRTNEKLF

v_gene: TRBV19
len: 16
CDR3aa: ASSVLSLDASSYNEQF

v_gene: TRBV10-3
len: 11
CDR3aa: ATGDPTSYEQY

v_gene: TRBV7-9
len: 10
CDR3aa: ASSQQDYEQY

v_gene: TRBV5-1
len: 12
CDR3aa: ASRSGRGSYEQY

v_gene: TRBV6-2/TRBV6-3
len: 9
CDR3aa: ASNNQETQY

v_gene: TRBV2
len: 13
CDR3aa: ASSRTGGDTGELF

v_gene: TRBV12-3/TRBV12-4
len: 12
CDR3aa: ASSRQGGHQPQH

v_gene: TRBV5-4
len: 14
CDR3aa: ASSPGGSSAYNEQF

v_gene: TRBV30
len: 10
CDR3aa: AWSVVNTEAF

v_gene: TRBV28
len: 13
CDR3aa: ASSAGTGGQETQY

v_gene: TRBV27
len: 12
CDR3aa: ASSPSGRLGEQY

v_gene: TRBV24-1
len: 13
CDR3aa: ATSGDRENTGELF

v_gene: TRBV11-2
len: 14
CDR3aa: ASSELAGVRYNEQF

v_gene: TRBV29-1
len: 11
CDR3aa: SVPSGSHAEQF

v_gene: TRBV6-6
len: 13
CDR3aa: ASSHSTGNGNTIY

v_gene: TRBV29-1
len: 12
CDR3aa: SVGKTTSTDTQY

v_gene: TRBV18
len: 16
CDR3aa: ASSPKDFGSGATYEQY

v_gene: TRBV6-2/TRBV6-3
len: 17
CDR3aa: ASSYSETGTAYSNQPQH

v_gene: TRBV19
len: 12
CDR3aa: ASSTSGAAGPQH

v_gene: TRBV4-3
len: 13
CDR3aa: ASSQELSSNQPQH

v_gene: TRBV10-3
len: 14
CDR3aa: AISRSEALPGFEQY

v_gene: TRBV6-1
len: 17
CDR3aa: ASSEARFRLGTMNTEAF

v_gene: TRBV7-2
len: 11
CDR3aa: ASSLDQGMGQF

v_gene: TRBV5-1
len: 9
CDR3aa: ASWMNTEAF

v_gene: TRBV7-2
len: 10
CDR3aa: ASSFIRETQY

v_gene: TRBV7-2
len: 15
CDR3aa: ASSQWVSTSSYNEQF

v_gene: TRBV4-3
len: 12
CDR3aa: ASSRRWGTGELF

v_gene: TRBV6-4
len: 11
CDR3aa: ASSDPATGELF

v_gene: TRBV12-3/TRBV12-4
len: 14
CDR3aa: ASSLGGGGLADTQY

v_gene: TRBV2
len: 12
CDR3aa: ASSTGGTVETQY

v_gene: TRBV11-2
len: 14
CDR3aa: ASRPSGTAPYNEQF

v_gene: TRBV6-2/TRBV6-3
len: 12
CDR3aa: ATRDRPGVGELF

v_gene: TRBV4-1
len: 14
CDR3aa: ASSQGPPTGTYGYT

v_gene: TRBV5-1
len: 12
CDR3aa: ASSSDGPYTEAF

v_gene: TRBV20-1
len: 10
CDR3aa: SASGPEKKLF

v_gene: TRBV9
len: 12
CDR3aa: ASSVASGSYEQY

v_gene: TRBV11-2
len: 15
CDR3aa: ASTTLSGRTSYNEQF

v_gene: TRBV9
len: 13
CDR3aa: ASSKGTSPTDTQY

v_gene: TRBV19
len: 12
CDR3aa: ASRGHVSVGEQF

v_gene: TRBV24-1
len: 12
CDR3aa: ATSVFGRGDEAF

v_gene: TRBV6-6
len: 11
CDR3aa: ASRPGQAYEQY

v_gene: TRBV20-1
len: 13
CDR3aa: SASSGSARTDTQY

v_gene: TRBV15
len: 11
CDR3aa: ATSRVLRLEAF

v_gene: TRBV27
len: 12
CDR3aa: ASSGWNMNTEAF

v_gene: TRBV2
len: 13
CDR3aa: ASSAQGTTNEKLF